One and the same sample provided the 9 T cell receptor beta chains below, sequenced in a study of beta chain features in type 1 diabetes listed by TCRdb under 2018. Results the study describes overall, beyond this receptor: In all four CD4+ subsets, TCRB CDR3 length was moderately but significantly shorter in type 1 diabetes patients.

The library was generated by the immunoSEQ multiplex PCR assay. The entire amount of isolated RNA was reverse transcribed using the High Capacity cDNA Reverse Transcription Kit, so the sequenced TCRB transcripts were expressed ones. TCRdb limited this immuneACCESS table to in-frame rearrangements with V and J called. A share of clones is missing; checked studies link under half to unresolved V genes, and the rest is unexplained. Within this sample are around 690,000 clones, with roughly 12% of them counted one time only. The top ten clones comprise more than 0.1% of the sample. The antigens of these receptors remain unknown. Sequenced input: naive CD4+ T cells from blood. Sample cell subset or site, as interpreted from the label and publication: true naive CD4+ T cells. The receptor source for this set is a man aged 25 to 45 with type 1 diabetes.

This chain links TRBV11-3 with TRBJ2-3, with 11 nucleotides matching TRBD2. CDR3 length: 15 residues. The V gene's germline CDR1 is SGHNT and CDR2 YENEEA. J lost 2 bases, V lost 5 bases, and 3 bases had no gene match. CDR3 sequence reads: CASSVGLAVTDTQYF. The CDR3 coding sequence is TGTGCCAGCAGCGTGGGACTAGCGGTCACAGATACGCAGTATTTT.

This clone was counted between two and nine times. This chain links TRBV9 with TRBJ2-2; D uncertain. The CDR3 covers 15 residues. The V gene's germline CDR1 is SGDLS and CDR2 YYNGEE. Between the trimmed V and J ends, which lost 3 bases and 0 bases, there was a span of 9 bases. This CDR3 reads CASSGRMTNTGELFF. The CDR3, as DNA: TGTGCCAGCAGCGGACGGATGACGAACACCGGGGAGCTGTTTTTT.

The chain carries TRBV5-1 and TRBJ2-7; D not certain. Germline CDR1 is SGHRS and CDR2 is YFSETQ. This CDR3 has 13 residues. V gave up 0 bases and J gave up 6 bases, with 10 bases separating them. DNA of the CDR3: TGCGCCAGCAGCTTGGCCCGTCCCACCGAGCAGTACTTC. Translated, it gives CASSLARPTEQYF.

V is TRBV7-9 and J is TRBJ1-1, with D tentatively TRBD1 (5 bases). Trimming left V 5 bases short and J 4 bases short, with 17 bases between. Germline V gene data show CDR1 as SEHNR and CDR2 as FQNEAQ (reference sequence). This CDR3 is 15 amino acids long. The CDR3 DNA is TGTGCCAGCAGCCTGTCGACAGCCGTTGGCACTGAAGCTTTCTTT. This gives the protein CASSLSTAVGTEAFF.

The chain carries TRBV10-3 and TRBJ2-7, with D perhaps matching TRBD2 (6 bases). V lost 4 bases and J 5 bases, leaving 12 bases between the germline ends. The CDR3 length is 13 residues. Germline lookup yields CDR1 ENHRY and CDR2 SYGVKD. CDR3 nucleotides: TGTGCCATCAGTGGGACGGGACTCGACGAGCAGTACTTC. Translating gives CAISGTGLDEQYF.

This clone has more than one count but fewer than ten. V and J are TRBV7-2 and TRBJ2-6; D is unresolved. CDR1 is SGHTA and CDR2 is FQGNSA in the germline V gene. The CDR3 is made up of 16 amino acids. The V end was cut by 4 bases, the J end by 1 base, with 11 bases between. Here the CDR3 reads CASSSRTVSGANVLTF. CDR3 in DNA: TGTGCCAGCAGCTCCCGGACGGTTTCTGGGGCCAACGTCCTGACTTTC.

The sample holds a few counts of this clone. The genes are TRBV7-2 and TRBJ1-5, with D possibly being TRBD1 (6 bases). V was pared by 0 bases and J by 4 bases, with 10 bases between. This CDR3 is 15 amino acids long. The germline CDR1 and CDR2 sequences are SGHTA and FQGNSA. The CDR3: CASSLAGGQNQPQHF. CDR3 coding DNA: TGTGCCAGCAGCTTAGCCGGGGGCCAAAATCAGCCCCAGCATTTT.

This clone appeared once. The CDR3 DNA reads as TGTGCCAGCAGCTGGGACGAGGGACAGGGAGTTTCACCCCTCCACTTT. This codes for CASSWDEGQGVSPLHF. The rearrangement joins TRBV7-2 to TRBJ1-6, with 9 bases matching TRBD1. This CDR3 spans 16 amino acids. From germline, CDR1 is SGHTA and CDR2 FQGNSA. V lost 4 bases and J lost 9; bases outside the gene matches: 10.

The J gene is TRBJ2-5, the V gene TRBV5-1, with D uncertain. The CDR3 contains 13 residues. CDR1 is SGHRS, CDR2 YFSETQ, per germline. V was clipped by 4 bases and J by 9 bases, with 16 bases between them. The CDR3 region is CASSLEKIQAQYF. The CDR3 coding sequence is TGCGCCAGCAGCCTCGAGAAGATTCAAGCCCAGTACTTC.